A selection of T cell receptor beta chains follows, all from one sample in a study of blood T cell repertoires in COVID-19. Repertoires were generated with immunoSEQ multiplex PCR, while TCRdb's copy carries only in-frame clones and drops some. The sample consists of around 300,000 clones, roughly 80% of them appearing once. Sequenced: peripheral blood. These receptor sequences come from a woman in her forties or fifties who had recovered from COVID-19. Both conserved end residues are part of each CDR3. The D gene is left open where the match is weak. Clone size is given for some rows only: seen once, a few or many times, or a class if the clone is expanded.

length	V	J	size	D	DNA	CDR3
13	TRBV6-2/TRBV6-3	TRBJ1-3	NA	NA	TGTGCCAGCAGTTTGTATTCCGGAAACACCATATATTTT	CASSLYSGNTIYF
15	TRBV5-1	TRBJ2-1	NA	TRBD2	TGCGCCAGCAGCCCGCTGGCGGGAGGCGGTGGTGAGCAGTTCTTC	CASSPLAGGGGEQFF
14	TRBV28	TRBJ2-7	NA	TRBD1	TGTGCCAGCAGACCGTTGGCAGGGGGAGATGAGCAGTACTTC	CASRPLAGGDEQYF
16	TRBV7-2	TRBJ1-2	NA	NA	TGTGCCAGCAGCTTAGCGGTCGGGGGGGGAGGGGCGGGCTACACCTTC	CASSLAVGGGGAGYTF
14	TRBV6-2/TRBV6-3	TRBJ1-1	NA	NA	TGTGCCAGCAGTTACTCGGGGTCAGCGGCTGAAGCTTTCTTT	CASSYSGSAAEAFF
14	TRBV2	TRBJ1-2	NA	TRBD1	TGTGCCAGCAAGAGGACAGGGACTGACTATGGCTACACCTTC	CASKRTGTDYGYTF
15	TRBV5-1	TRBJ1-2	NA	NA	TGCGCCAGCAGCTTGGACAGGGCCCCTCCGGGAGGCTACACCTTC	CASSLDRAPPGGYTF
14	TRBV28	TRBJ2-7	NA	NA	TGTGCCAGCAGTTTTGGCACGCATTCCTACGAGCAGTACTTC	CASSFGTHSYEQYF
15	TRBV27	TRBJ2-7	NA	NA	TGTGCCAGCAGTTTAGCGATTTCGGGGGCCTACGAGCAGTACTTC	CASSLAISGAYEQYF
14	TRBV29-1	TRBJ2-3	once	NA	TGCAGCGTTGAATATGGGGGGGCAACAGATACGCAGTATTTT	CSVEYGGATDTQYF
16	TRBV5-1	TRBJ1-6	NA	TRBD1	TGCGCCAGCACCCTCTTGGGGGGACAGAGAGATTCACCCCTCCACTTT	CASTLLGGQRDSPLHF
15	TRBV15	TRBJ2-7	once	TRBD1	TGTGCCACCAGACAGGGGGGACAGGGGAGGTACGAGCAGTACTTC	CATRQGGQGRYEQYF
16	TRBV27	TRBJ2-1	NA	TRBD2	TGTGCCAGCAGTTTTAAGTCTAGCGGGAGGGCCCATGAGCAGTTCTTC	CASSFKSSGRAHEQFF
15	TRBV5-6	TRBJ1-6	NA	NA	TGTGCCAGCAGCTTGTCAGGGGCCTTGGGTTCACCCCTCCACTTT	CASSLSGALGSPLHF
14	TRBV10-3	TRBJ1-5	few	NA	TGTGCCATCAGCCGGGACTCTAGCAATCAGCCCCAGCATTTT	CAISRDSSNQPQHF
15	TRBV27	TRBJ1-1	NA	TRBD1	TGTGCCAGCAGGGGTAGGACAGGGCTAAACACTGAAGCTTTCTTT	CASRGRTGLNTEAFF
15	TRBV19	TRBJ2-2	NA	NA	TGTGCCAGTAGTAGTACAGGGTTGAACACCGGGGAGCTGTTTTTT	CASSSTGLNTGELFF
15	TRBV3-1/TRBV3-2	TRBJ1-2	few	TRBD1	TGTGCCAGCAGCCAGGCCCCGGGACAGGGGGCTCCCTCCACCTTC	CASSQAPGQGAPSTF
14	TRBV6-1	TRBJ1-2	NA	NA	TGTGCCAGCAGTGAAGCAGGAGCTTTCTATGGCTACACCTTC	CASSEAGAFYGYTF